These 25 T cell receptor beta chains originate from one sample sequenced in a study of post-analysis software for immune sequencing data. Points from the study as a whole: Roughly five TRBV segments occurring more often in patients than controls included TRBV5-6, TRBV5-1 and TRBV20-1.

Each TCR beta cDNA library carried unique molecular identifiers. TCRdb reanalysed the PCR reads using MiXCR and keeps one entry per CDR3 protein. This sample has around 440,000 distinct CDR3 sequences; approximately 46% occur once, and the top ten carry 9.5% to 13%. The antigens of these receptors remain unknown. Material for sequencing was blood. The receptors here all came from a girl aged 5 to 17 with multiple sclerosis.

The chain is built from TRBV20-1 and TRBJ1-5, with D possibly matching TRBD1 (5 bases). Per the germline V gene, CDR1 is DFQATT and CDR2 is SNEGSKA (reference sequence). Between the trimmed V and J ends, which lost 5 bases and 9 bases, there was a span of 20 bases. CDR3 length: 14 residues. DNA of the CDR3: TGCAGTGCTTCGTCTGGGGCAGGGCTTCGGCCCCAGCATTTT. Translated, it gives CSASSGAGLRPQHF.

J is TRBJ2-7 and V is TRBV6-1; D unresolved. Trimming took 1 base from V and 3 from J, leaving 4 bases between them. Looked up from germline, CDR1 is MNHNS and CDR2 is SASEGT. This CDR3 has 12 amino acids. CDR3 loop: CASSEVGYEQYF. CDR3 sequence (DNA): TGTGCCAGCAGTGAAGTTGGCTACGAGCAGTACTTC.

The chain recombines TRBV7-2 with TRBJ2-1; D is possibly TRBD2 (6 bases). This CDR3 has 19 amino acids. The V gene lost 0 bases and the J gene lost 3 bases, with 21 bases spanning the gap. Germline CDR1 is SGHTA and CDR2 is FQGNSA. CDR3 amino acids: CASSLAGGPTAPLYNEQFF. The CDR3, as DNA: TGTGCCAGCAGCTTAGCGGGAGGTCCGACTGCCCCCCTCTACAATGAGCAGTTCTTC.

This clonotype has just a few counts. The chain couples TRBV20-1 to TRBJ1-6, with D possibly TRBD1 on 6 matching bases. The V gene lost 6 bases and the J gene lost 8 bases, with 11 bases spanning the gap. Germline V gene sequence: CDR1 DFQATT, CDR2 SNEGSKA (reference sequence). The CDR3 has 12 residues. The CDR3 region is CSATHRDSPLHF. As DNA, the CDR3 is TGCAGTGCCACCCACAGGGATTCACCCCTCCACTTT.

This rearrangement joins TRBV27 to TRBJ2-1, with 13 bases matching TRBD2. The J segment lost 13 bases and the V segment lost 5 bases, leaving 8 bases of the junction unmatched. The CDR3 has 14 residues. CDR1 is MNHEY, CDR2 SMNVEV, per germline (reference sequence). CDR3 in DNA: TGTGCCAGCAGTCCCGGGACTAGCGGGATAGAACAGTTCTTC. Its translation: CASSPGTSGIEQFF.

The sample holds a few counts of this clonotype. This chain connects TRBV12-3 or TRBV12-4 to TRBJ1-5; unclear D gene. V dropped 10 bases and J dropped 2 bases, with 15 bases sitting between them. The CDR3 is 14 residues long. The chain's CDR3 is CATQNQMGNQPQHF. The CDR3 coding sequence is TGTGCCACCCAGAATCAAATGGGCAATCAGCCCCAGCATTTT.

This clonotype was seen only a few times. The chain has TRBV5-6 and TRBJ2-7, with unresolved D. Germline CDR1 reads SGHDT; CDR2 reads YYEEEE. The ends were cut back, 4 bases at V and 2 bases at J, with 10 bases in the middle. The CDR3 consists of 13 residues. The CDR3 nucleotides read TGTGCCAGCAGCCCCACGGTCCCCTACGAGCAGTACTTC. Translating gives CASSPTVPYEQYF.

This rearrangement joins TRBV27 to TRBJ2-4; 7 bases agree with TRBD2. This CDR3 is built from 16 residues. Germline V lookup: CDR1 MNHEY, CDR2 SMNVEV (reference sequence). Unmatched junction bases numbered 3, after V lost 1 base and J lost 0 bases. The DNA of the CDR3 is TGTGCCAGCAGTTTATGGGGGGGGATAGCCAAAAACATTCAGTACTTC. As protein: CASSLWGGIAKNIQYF.

This chain uses TRBV29-1 with TRBJ1-2; 10 nucleotides line up with TRBD1. V was clipped by 6 bases and J by 6 bases; unmatched bases: 4. The CDR3 covers 12 residues. CDR1 is SQVTM, CDR2 ANQGSEA, per germline. The CDR3 sequence: CSVGTGENGYTF. The CDR3 region has the DNA TGCAGCGTAGGGACAGGGGAGAATGGCTACACCTTC.

In DNA, the CDR3 is TGTGCCAGCAGCAAAGATATTGGACTAGCGGGTGGATTTACCAACAATGAGCAGTTCTTC. Amino acid sequence: CASSKDIGLAGGFTNNEQFF. This sequence joins TRBV21-1 and TRBJ2-1; the table's D gene call, TRBD2, was not cross checked with the DNA. TRBV21-1 has pseudogene status. CDR3 length equals 20 residues.

The chain carries TRBV20-1 and TRBJ2-1; 7 nucleotides align to TRBD2. CDR1 DFQATT and CDR2 SNEGSKA come from the germline V gene (reference sequence). This CDR3 region has 13 residues. The trim removed 3 bases at V and 6 bases at J, leaving 5 bases unmatched. CDR3 amino acids: CSARGIAGNEQFF. DNA for the CDR3: TGCAGTGCTAGGGGGATAGCGGGCAATGAGCAGTTCTTC.

This chain connects TRBV27 to TRBJ2-2, with a tentative D call TRBD2 (5 bases). Trimming stripped 3 bases from V and 5 bases from J, with 13 bases between. CDR1 MNHEY and CDR2 SMNVEV come from the germline V gene (reference sequence). The CDR3 is made up of 15 amino acids. For the CDR3, the DNA is TGTGCCAGCAGTTTTTCCACGACGGGGACCGGGGAGCTGTTTTTT. Protein product: CASSFSTTGTGELFF.

The rearrangement uses TRBV24-1 and TRBJ2-5; no clear D gene. V was cut by 4 bases and J by 0 bases, with 11 bases left in between. The CDR3 spans 15 residues. Germline lookup yields CDR1 KGHDR and CDR2 SFDVKD. The CDR3 DNA follows: TGTGCCACCAGTGAACCCAAGGATTACCAAGAGACCCAGTACTTC. It yields the protein CATSEPKDYQETQYF.

The chain uses TRBV4-3 and TRBJ2-1, with a possible D match to TRBD2 (5 bases). The germline V and J ends were trimmed by 1 base and 5 bases, with 18 bases remaining between them. Germline assignment: CDR1 LGHNA and CDR2 YSLEER. There are 17 residues in the CDR3. This chain's CDR3 is CASSQVVADEGNNEQFF. The DNA for the CDR3 is TGCGCCAGCAGCCAAGTAGTGGCGGACGAGGGTAACAATGAGCAGTTCTTC.

The table lists this clonotype with a few counts. J is TRBJ1-5 and V is TRBV12-3 or TRBV12-4, with D tentatively TRBD1 (6 bases). The CDR3 runs to 16 residues. V was shortened by 2 bases and J by 3 bases, with 14 bases between the two germline ends. The chain's CDR3 is CASSLRGTQTNQPQHF. The CDR3 coding sequence is TGTGCCAGCAGTTTAAGGGGGACGCAGACCAATCAGCCCCAGCATTTT.

The V gene is TRBV30, the J gene TRBJ1-5; no definite D call. This CDR3 is 12 amino acids long. V gave up 5 bases and J gave up 3 bases, with 8 bases separating them. Germline V CDR1 and CDR2: GTSNPN, SVGIG (reference sequence). DNA of the CDR3: TGTGCCTGGGGGAGTATCAATCAGCCCCAGCATTTT. It translates to CAWGSINQPQHF.

The chain links TRBV4-3 to TRBJ2-4; D may be TRBD1 (6 bases). The V end was cut by 2 bases, the J end by 8 bases, with 7 bases between. The CDR3 contains 12 residues. Germline CDR1 is LGHNA and CDR2 is YSLEER. The CDR3 loop reads CASSQSGDIQYF. CDR3 DNA sequence: TGCGCCAGCAGCCAATCAGGGGACATTCAGTACTTC.

This clonotype was counted between two and nine times. The chain couples TRBV7-2 to TRBJ1-2, with D possibly matching TRBD1 (5 bases). The CDR3 is 14 amino acids. The germline CDR1 and CDR2 sequences are SGHTA and FQGNSA. Trimming took off 6 bases at V and 4 bases at J, with 15 bases between the two ends. Here the CDR3 DNA reads TGTGCCAGCAGTCCAGGGCCGACGAGCTATGGCTACACCTTC. This translates into CASSPGPTSYGYTF.

V usage is TRBV10-3 and J usage is TRBJ2-2, with D perhaps TRBD1 (6 bases). The CDR3 has 12 residues. In germline, CDR1 is ENHRY, CDR2 SYGVKD. The CDR3 DNA reads as TGTGCTGCAGGGGTTTTCACCGGGGAGCTGTTTTTT. Its translation: CAAGVFTGELFF.

This clonotype was picked up a small number of times. The chain combines TRBV20-1 with TRBJ2-6; D could derive from TRBD1 or TRBD2 (6 bases each). Germline V gene sequence: CDR1 DFQATT, CDR2 SNEGSKA (reference sequence). Trimming shortened V by 0 bases and J by 0 bases, and 15 bases separated the two germline ends. The CDR3 has 18 amino acids. The CDR3, as DNA: TGCAGTGCTAGAGATGAATTCGGGGGCAGCTCTGGGGCCAACGTCCTGACTTTC. Translation gives CSARDEFGGSSGANVLTF.

This clonotype appeared a few times. The chain's CDR3 is CATSRDRFRETQYF. The CDR3 region has the DNA TGTGCCACCAGCAGAGACAGGTTCCGTGAGACCCAGTACTTC. The V gene is TRBV15, the J gene TRBJ2-5; D is ambiguous. This CDR3 is built from 14 residues. The V end lost 0 bases, the J end lost 5 bases, and 10 bases lay between the germline ends. CDR1 LNHNV and CDR2 YYDKDF come from the germline V gene (reference sequence).

This chain connects TRBV14 to TRBJ2-4; 8 bases fit TRBD1. The J call could be wrong; TRBJ2-7 is a better fit for the DNA end. The CDR3 runs 16 residues. CDR1 and CDR2 from the germline V gene are SGHDN and FVKESK. CDR3 DNA: TGTGCCAGCAGCCAAGTTTCTCGGACAGGGTCCTACGAGCAGTACTTC. This sequence encodes CASSQVSRTGSYEQYF.

In its sample, this clonotype was seen a few times. The rearrangement uses TRBV7-2 and TRBJ1-2; D remains unclear. From germline, CDR1 is SGHTA and CDR2 FQGNSA. V was cut by 1 base and J by 4 bases, with 16 bases left in between. This CDR3 has 16 amino acids. The CDR3 is CASSLGGGSDLYGYTF. The DNA for the CDR3 is TGTGCCAGCAGCTTAGGAGGAGGGTCGGACCTCTATGGCTACACCTTC. The full variable domain, in which reference TRBV7-2 and TRBJ1-2 provide the parts outside the CDR3, is GAGVSQSPSNKVTEKGKDVELRCDPISGHTALYWYRQSLGQGLEFLIYFQGNSAPDKSGLPSDRFSAERTGGSVSTLTIQRTQQEDSAVYLCASSLGGGSDLYGYTFGSGTRLTVV.

V is TRBV12-3 or TRBV12-4 and J is TRBJ1-5; 7 bases fit TRBD1. V was pared by 8 bases and J by 5 bases, with 9 bases of the junction left unmatched. There are 14 residues in the CDR3. CDR3: CASGYRGQDQPQHF. CDR3 in DNA: TGTGCCAGCGGTTACAGGGGCCAGGATCAGCCCCAGCATTTT.

V and J are TRBV18 and TRBJ2-2; 10 nucleotides match TRBD2. Per germline, CDR1 KGHSH and CDR2 LQKENI. CDR3 length: 18 residues. Unmatched junction bases numbered 6, after V lost 2 bases and J lost 0 bases. CDR3 bases: TGTGCCAGCTCACCAACCGGGACTAGCGCCTCGAACACCGGGGAGCTGTTTTTT. The encoded protein is CASSPTGTSASNTGELFF.